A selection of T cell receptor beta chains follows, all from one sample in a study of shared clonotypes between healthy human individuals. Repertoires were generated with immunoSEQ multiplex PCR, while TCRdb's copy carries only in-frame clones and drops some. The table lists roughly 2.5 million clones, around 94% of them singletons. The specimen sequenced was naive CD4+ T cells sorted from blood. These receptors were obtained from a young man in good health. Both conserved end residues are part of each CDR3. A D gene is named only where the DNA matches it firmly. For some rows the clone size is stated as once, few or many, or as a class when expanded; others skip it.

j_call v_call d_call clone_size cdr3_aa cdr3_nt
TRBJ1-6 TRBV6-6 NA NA CASSPPGPGRSPLHF TGTGCCAGCAGTCCCCCGGGACCCGGGCGTTCACCCCTCCACTTT
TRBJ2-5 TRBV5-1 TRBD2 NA CASSPDPGGVETQYF TGCGCCAGCAGCCCGGATCCGGGAGGTGTAGAGACCCAGTACTTC
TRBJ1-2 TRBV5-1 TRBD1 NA CASSPTGGNYGYTF TGCGCCAGCAGTCCGACAGGGGGGAACTATGGCTACACCTTC
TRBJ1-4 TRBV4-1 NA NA CASSQGAGWDEKLFF TGCGCCAGCAGCCAAGGGGCCGGGTGGGATGAAAAACTGTTTTTT
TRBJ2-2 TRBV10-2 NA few CASRPGPNTGELFF TGCGCCAGCAGACCGGGACCTAACACCGGGGAGCTGTTTTTT
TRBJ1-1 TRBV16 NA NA CASSQRERAEAFF TGTGCCAGCAGCCAGCGGGAAAGGGCTGAAGCTTTCTTT
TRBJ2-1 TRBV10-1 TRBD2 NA CASSESSGRANEQFF TGCGCCAGCAGTGAGTCCAGCGGGAGGGCCAATGAGCAGTTCTTC
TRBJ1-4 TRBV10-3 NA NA CATRGTGTPNEKLFF TGTGCCACCAGAGGGACCGGGACACCGAATGAAAAACTGTTTTTT
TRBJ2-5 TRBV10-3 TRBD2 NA CAISDVQRGGRETQYF TGTGCCATCAGTGACGTGCAGCGGGGGGGCCGTGAGACCCAGTACTTC
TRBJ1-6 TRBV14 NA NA CASSRGLDSLSPLHF TGTGCCAGCAGCCGAGGACTGGACAGTCTTTCACCCCTCCACTTT
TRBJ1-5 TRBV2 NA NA CASSAGNSNQPQHF TGTGCCAGCAGTGCTGGGAATAGCAATCAGCCCCAGCATTTT
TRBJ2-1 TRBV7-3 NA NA CASSPGQFPNEQFF TGTGCCAGCAGCCCCGGACAATTTCCCAATGAGCAGTTCTTC
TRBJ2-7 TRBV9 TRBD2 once CASSVTSHSYEQYF TGTGCCAGCAGCGTGACTAGCCACTCCTACGAGCAGTACTTC
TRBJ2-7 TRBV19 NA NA CASSIEGRGRNEQYF TGTGCCAGTAGTATAGAAGGCAGGGGGAGGAACGAGCAGTACTTC
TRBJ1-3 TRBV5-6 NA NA CASSLVSGTPGNTIYF TGTGCCAGCAGCTTGGTTAGTGGGACACCGGGAAACACCATATATTTT
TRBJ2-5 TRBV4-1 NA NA CASSPPDRAVETQYF TGCGCCAGCAGCCCCCCAGACCGGGCGGTTGAGACCCAGTACTTC
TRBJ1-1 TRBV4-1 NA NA CASSQAEAMNTEAFF TGCGCCAGCAGCCAAGCAGAGGCTATGAACACTGAAGCTTTCTTT
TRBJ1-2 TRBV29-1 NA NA CSVLWSYGYTF TGCAGCGTTCTATGGAGCTATGGCTACACCTTC
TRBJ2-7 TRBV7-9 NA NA CASSERDSHYEQYF TGTGCCAGCAGCGAGCGGGACAGCCACTACGAGCAGTACTTC
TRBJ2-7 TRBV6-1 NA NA CASSDWGEQYF TGTGCCAGCAGTGATTGGGGCGAGCAGTACTTC
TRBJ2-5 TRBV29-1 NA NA CSVDVKGETQYF TGCAGCGTTGATGTGAAGGGTGAGACCCAGTACTTC
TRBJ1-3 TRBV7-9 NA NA CASTLEGGFGPAENTIYF TGTGCCAGCACCCTGGAAGGAGGCTTTGGACCCGCGGAAAACACCATATATTTT